The present TCR beta chain was sequenced within a study of blood T cell repertoires in COVID-19. At the level of the study: The analysed material was cDNA or gDNA that came from T cells, B-cell-depleted T cells, or PBMCs.

Repertoires were generated with immunoSEQ multiplex PCR, while TCRdb's copy carries only in-frame clones and drops some. There are roughly 200,000 clones in the sample; roughly 86% occur only once, and less than 3.5% lies in the top ten. The CDR3 loop spans 14 amino acids. Trimming stripped 7 bases from V and 3 bases from J, with 12 bases between. Germline-derived CDR1 and CDR2 are MDHEN and SYDVKM. Sequencing was performed on peripheral blood. This TCR was sampled from a woman aged 25 to 39 with active or convalescent COVID-19. This rearrangement joins TRBV28 to TRBJ2-2; D uncertain. This CDR3 reads CASTPTTYTGELFF. In DNA form, the CDR3 reads TGTGCCAGCACACCGACAACTTACACCGGGGAGCTGTTTTTT.